This T cell receptor (beta chain) was sequenced in a study of cytomegalovirus exposure and HLA in healthy donors. As regards this clone: Its antigen is still unknown.

General observations from the study: Accurate predictions that matched the HLA-A and HLA-B alleles of most subjects were reportedly made from TCR beta sequences.

V lost 1 base to trimming and J lost 6 bases, with 21 bases between them. The V gene's germline CDR1 is MRHNA and CDR2 SNTAGT. This CDR3 region has 17 residues. The PCR employed 60 Vbeta primers together with 13 Jbeta primers. Sequencing used immunoSEQ multiplex PCR; TCRdb keeps in-frame clones, though not all of them. The data hold 150,000 to 200,000 clones, with just over 75% observed a single time. V gene TRBV6-4 combines with J gene TRBJ1-1; TRBD1 might be the D (5 bases). The specimen sequenced was PBMCs. The clonotype originates from a woman younger than 45 in good health and CMV-seropositive. The CDR3 DNA follows: TGTGCCAGCAGTGACTATGGGAGGGACGCCCAGGACGCTGAAGCTTTCTTT. Its translation: CASSDYGRDAQDAEAFF.